These T cell receptor beta chains were read from a single sample in a study of T cell responses to AZD1222 COVID-19 vaccine. Produced via immunoSEQ multiplex PCR; TCRdb's table is partial and in-frame only. The data hold under 150,000 clones, with roughly nine tenths observed a single time. The starting material was peripheral blood, obtained 28 days after the second AZD1222 dose. The receptors derive from an adult who received the AZD1222 COVID-19 vaccine. CDR3s include the opening cysteine and the closing phenylalanine or tryptophan. The order of the fields is V gene, D gene, J gene, CDR3 protein, CDR3 DNA. A D gene is named only where the DNA matches it firmly.

TRBV13	-	TRBJ2-1	CASSSGDRYNEQFF	TGTGCCAGCAGCTCCGGCGACAGATACAATGAGCAGTTCTTC
TRBV2	TRBD1	TRBJ2-7	CASIDRGTNYEQYF	TGTGCCAGCATCGACAGGGGGACCAACTACGAGCAGTACTTC
TRBV27	-	TRBJ2-7	CASSLRQAKALYEQYF	TGTGCCAGCAGTCTTCGACAGGCCAAAGCACTTTACGAGCAGTACTTC
TRBV29-1	-	TRBJ2-1	CSVEDQRSYNEQFF	TGCAGCGTTGAAGATCAAAGGTCCTACAATGAGCAGTTCTTC
TRBV7-2	TRBD1	TRBJ1-4	CASSPDRGGEKLFF	TGTGCCAGCAGCCCCGACAGGGGAGGTGAAAAACTGTTTTTT
TRBV18	-	TRBJ1-2	CASSPQGTNYGYTF	TGTGCCAGCTCACCACAGGGGACTAACTATGGCTACACCTTC
TRBV4-1	-	TRBJ2-2	CASSLGVFRDTNTGELFF	TGCGCCAGCAGCCTCGGGGTCTTCCGGGACACCAACACCGGGGAGCTGTTTTTT
TRBV7-2	-	TRBJ1-5	CASSLVGAVNQPQHF	TGTGCCAGCAGCTTAGTGGGAGCGGTCAATCAGCCCCAGCATTTT
TRBV9	TRBD1	TRBJ2-3	CASSAPGTGTTDTQYF	TGTGCCAGCAGTGCTCCCGGGACAGGGACAACAGATACGCAGTATTTT
TRBV2	-	TRBJ1-2	CASSEGPGGGYTF	TGTGCCAGCAGTGAAGGACCTGGCGGGGGCTACACCTTC
TRBV7-2	TRBD1	TRBJ1-1	CASSAGDRNTEAFF	TGTGCCAGCAGCGCGGGGGACAGAAACACTGAAGCTTTCTTT